This entry lists 27 T cell receptor beta chains sequenced from one sample in a study of blood T cell repertoires in COVID-19. Sequenced by immunoSEQ multiplex PCR; TCRdb stores in-frame clones only, minus some. This sample has around 150,000 clones, with over 75% found just once. The sample consisted of peripheral blood. Every receptor here comes from a woman in her sixties with active COVID-19.

The V gene is TRBV15, the J gene TRBJ2-3; 15 bases fit TRBD2. The germline CDR1 and CDR2 sequences are LNHNV and YYDKDF (reference sequence). The CDR3 is made up of 16 amino acids. J was trimmed by 5 bases and V by 3 bases; bases with no gene match: 3. This chain's CDR3 is CATSREGLAGGDTQYF. DNA for the CDR3: TGTGCCACCAGCAGGGAGGGACTAGCGGGAGGAGATACGCAGTATTTT.

The rearrangement joins TRBV27 to TRBJ2-1, with 7 bases aligning to TRBD2. With V trimmed by 2 bases and J by 0 bases, 7 bases remained unmatched. The CDR3 covers 17 residues. Germline lookup yields CDR1 MNHEY and CDR2 SMNVEV (reference sequence). This CDR3 is CASSLRAASGSYNEQFF. DNA of the CDR3: TGTGCCAGCAGTTTAAGGGCCGCTAGCGGCTCCTACAATGAGCAGTTCTTC.

The gene calls are TRBV9 and TRBJ2-3; D not certain. The length of the CDR3 is 17 residues. Trimming cost V 4 bases and J 1 base, with 19 bases left between them. Germline CDR1 and CDR2: SGDLS and YYNGEE. CDR3 sequence reads: CASSLPAGPRGTDTQYF. The CDR3 DNA sequence: TGTGCCAGCAGCCTTCCGGCAGGTCCTCGCGGCACAGATACGCAGTATTTT. The full variable domain, its missing parts supplied by reference TRBV9 and TRBJ2-3, is DSGVTQTPKHLITATGQRVTLRCSPRSGDLSVYWYQQSLDQGLQFLIQYYNGEERAKGNILERFSAQQFPDLHSELNLSSLELGDSALYFCASSLPAGPRGTDTQYFGPGTRLTVL.

The gene calls are TRBV18 and TRBJ2-1, with TRBD2 matching 14 bases. Germline CDR1 is KGHSH and CDR2 is LQKENI. Trimming took 5 bases from V and 7 from J; bases not matched to a gene: 7. This CDR3 is built from 16 residues. Here the CDR3 DNA reads TGTGCCAGCTCAGAGGGACTAGCGGGAGTTACGAATGAGCAGTTCTTC. Its protein is CASSEGLAGVTNEQFF.

The chain has TRBV5-1 and TRBJ1-2; 7 nucleotides line up with TRBD1. The CDR3 runs 14 residues. Germline V lookup: CDR1 SGHRS, CDR2 YFSETQ. V shed 4 bases and J 2 bases; nucleotides not matched to a gene: 5. The CDR3 sequence is CASSPGQRNYGYTF. Here the CDR3 DNA reads TGCGCCAGCAGCCCGGGACAGAGGAACTATGGCTACACCTTC.

This clone has only one observation. V is TRBV19 and J is TRBJ2-3, with D possibly TRBD2 on 6 matching bases. Trimming stripped 6 bases from V and 2 bases from J, with 15 bases between. The CDR3 is made up of 15 amino acids. From germline, CDR1 is LNHDA and CDR2 SQIVND (reference sequence). The chain's CDR3 is CASRDWAGPTDTQYF. The CDR3 DNA sequence: TGTGCCAGTAGAGACTGGGCGGGACCCACAGATACGCAGTATTTT.

For the CDR3, the DNA is TGTGCCAGCTCACCACCCGGTTCGGAAAAACTGTTTTTT. Amino acids: CASSPPGSEKLFF. The rearrangement uses TRBV18 and TRBJ1-4; D gene unclear. This CDR3 has 13 residues. CDR1 is KGHSH, CDR2 LQKENI, per germline. V lost 0 bases, J lost 8 bases, and 7 bases lay in between.

The J gene is TRBJ1-1, the V gene TRBV3-1 (or the pseudogene TRBV3-2); D may be TRBD1 (5 bases). The V end lost 5 bases, the J end lost 2 bases, and 12 bases lay between the germline ends. This CDR3 contains 14 residues. CDR1 and CDR2 from the germline V gene are LGHDT and YNNKEL (reference sequence). In nucleotides, the CDR3 is TGTGCCAGCAGCACAACAGGTGGAAACACTGAAGCTTTCTTT. Its protein is CASSTTGGNTEAFF.

V and J are TRBV10-2 and TRBJ2-7; 8 positions agree with TRBD2. The CDR3 sequence is 16 residues long. CDR1 and CDR2 (germline): WSHSY, SAAADI. The J segment lost 2 bases and the V segment lost 8 bases, leaving 14 bases of the junction unmatched. The CDR3 DNA is TGCGCCAGCCAAAAGGCCGGGACTAGTGGTGCCTACGAGCAGTACTTC. The encoded protein is CASQKAGTSGAYEQYF.

J is TRBJ1-3 and V is TRBV6-1; 10 bases line up with TRBD1. The germline gives CDR1 MNHNS, CDR2 SASEGT. The CDR3 sequence is 16 residues long. J was trimmed by 4 bases and V by 1 base; bases with no gene match: 4. Here the CDR3 reads CASSEGTGGSGNTIYF. CDR3 DNA sequence: TGTGCCAGCAGTGAAGGGACAGGGGGTTCCGGAAACACCATATATTTT.

The rearrangement uses TRBV5-1 and TRBJ2-7, with a tentative D call TRBD2 (5 bases). V lost 3 bases and J lost 4, with 8 bases in between. CDR1 SGHRS and CDR2 YFSETQ come from the germline V gene. This CDR3 comprises 12 residues. CDR3 DNA sequence: TGCGCCAGCAGCTCGGACTCGTACGAGCAGTACTTC. Translated, it gives CASSSDSYEQYF.

V usage is TRBV5-1 and J usage is TRBJ1-1; D might be TRBD1 (5 bases). This CDR3 contains 18 residues. V dropped 4 bases and J dropped 0 bases, with 22 bases sitting between them. Per the germline V gene, CDR1 is SGHRS and CDR2 is YFSETQ. The CDR3, as DNA: TGCGCCAGCAGCCCTAATAGGGGCAGCTCGAGTCTGAACACTGAAGCTTTCTTT. Its translation: CASSPNRGSSSLNTEAFF.

The rearrangement joins TRBV19 to TRBJ2-7; TRBD1 matches 12 bases. Germline values: CDR1 LNHDA, CDR2 SQIVND (reference sequence). Trimming removed 4 bases from V and 3 bases from J; junction bases left unmatched: 7. The CDR3 extends over 16 amino acids. The CDR3 DNA is TGTGCCAGTAGTAGGTCGGGACAGGGGGCGAACTACGAGCAGTACTTC. Amino acids: CASSRSGQGANYEQYF.

This clone was observed once. The genes are TRBV6-6 and TRBJ1-2, with D tentatively TRBD1 (6 bases). The CDR3 sequence is 15 residues long. V was clipped by 2 bases and J by 8 bases, with 18 bases between them. Germline lookup yields CDR1 MNHNY and CDR2 SVGAGI (reference sequence). The CDR3 region has the DNA TGTGCCAGCAGTTACGCCTCAGGGGAAGTAGGCGGCTACACCTTC. Protein sequence: CASSYASGEVGGYTF.

The chain couples TRBV7-2 to TRBJ2-7; perhaps TRBD2 as D (5 bases). The V end was cut by 1 base, the J end by 6 bases, with 10 bases between. Germline V CDR1 and CDR2: SGHTA, FQGNSA. The CDR3 is made up of 13 amino acids. The CDR3 region is CASSLGSEGEQYF. In nucleotides, the CDR3 is TGTGCCAGCAGCTTAGGATCTGAGGGCGAGCAGTACTTC.

This clone was seen only once. The chain employs TRBV11-2 and TRBJ1-2; maybe TRBD1 (6 bases). Germline values: CDR1 SGHAT, CDR2 FQNNGV. This CDR3 is built from 16 residues. With 6 bases removed from V and 3 bases from J, the gap between germline ends came to 20 bases. CDR3 residues: CASRPAPGDRDYGYTF. The CDR3 region has the DNA TGTGCCAGCAGGCCGGCCCCAGGGGATCGAGACTATGGCTACACCTTC. The entire variable domain, with the rest obtained from reference TRBV11-2 and TRBJ1-2, is as follows: EAGVAQSPRYKIIEKRQSVAFWCNPISGHATLYWYQQILGQGPKLLIQFQNNGVVDDSQLPKDRFSAERLKGVDSTLKIQPAKLEDSAVYLCASRPAPGDRDYGYTFGSGTRLTVV.

V gene TRBV5-1 combines with J gene TRBJ1-2, with D tentatively TRBD1 (5 bases). The CDR3 totals 15 residues. The ends were cut back, 0 bases at V and 0 bases at J, with 9 bases in the middle. CDR1 SGHRS and CDR2 YFSETQ come from the germline V gene. The CDR3 loop is CASSLVGAPNYGYTF. In DNA, the CDR3 is TGCGCCAGCAGCTTGGTTGGGGCTCCTAACTATGGCTACACCTTC.

This clone was seen a few times. The CDR3 bases are TGTGCCTGGAGCCCTACAGGGAACAGGGTCGGGAAAGGCTACACCTTC. The encoded protein is CAWSPTGNRVGKGYTF. V and J are TRBV30 and TRBJ1-2; TRBD1 might be the D (6 bases). CDR1 is GTSNPN and CDR2 is SVGIG in the germline V gene (reference sequence). This CDR3 comprises 16 residues. Deletions cut 3 bases from V and 8 bases from J, with 25 bases between.

The chain couples TRBV2 to TRBJ2-7, with D perhaps TRBD1 (6 bases). This CDR3 spans 15 amino acids. V was trimmed by 1 base and J by 7 bases, leaving 17 bases between them. Per the germline V gene, CDR1 is SNHLY and CDR2 is FYNNEI. CDR3 amino acids: CASSEEFGRTAEQYF. The CDR3 DNA reads TGTGCCAGCAGTGAAGAATTCGGCCGGACAGCGGAGCAGTACTTC.

The chain joins TRBV6-6 to TRBJ2-7; 9 nucleotides agree with TRBD2. Germline lookup yields CDR1 MNHNY and CDR2 SVGAGI (reference sequence). The CDR3 runs 13 residues. Losses at the gene ends were 9 bases for V and 2 bases for J; bases not matched to a gene: 5. The DNA of the CDR3 is TGTGCCAGTTGCGGGAGGGGGACCTACGAGCAGTACTTC. This gives the protein CASCGRGTYEQYF.

The chain recombines TRBV3-1 (or the pseudogene TRBV3-2) with TRBJ1-3, with 7 bases lining up with TRBD1. The CDR3 length is 14 residues. With 4 bases clipped from V and 8 bases from J, the junction kept 8 bases outside the gene matches. The germline V gene encodes CDR1 LGHDT and CDR2 YNNKEL (reference sequence). CDR3 sequence (DNA): TGTGCCAGCAGCCCGACAGGGTTTCGGCACACCATATATTTT. Translation gives CASSPTGFRHTIYF.

The chain combines TRBV3-1 (or the pseudogene TRBV3-2) with TRBJ2-7, with 8 bases matching TRBD1. From germline, CDR1 is LGHDT and CDR2 YNNKEL (reference sequence). The CDR3 loop spans 15 amino acids. After removal of 3 bases from V and 4 bases from J, the junction contained 8 bases not matched to a gene. The CDR3 region is CASSHQTGQAYEQYF. The CDR3 DNA sequence: TGTGCCAGCAGCCACCAGACGGGACAGGCATACGAGCAGTACTTC.

The gene calls are TRBV10-3 and TRBJ1-5; 7 bases fit TRBD1. V shed 6 bases, J shed 10 bases, and the junction held 6 bases outside the gene matches. This CDR3 contains 12 residues. The germline V gene has CDR1 ENHRY and CDR2 SYGVKD. In nucleotides, the CDR3 is TGTGCCATCAGCGCCGACAGGGACCCCCAGCATTTT. This sequence encodes CAISADRDPQHF.

The rearrangement links TRBV25-1 to TRBJ2-5; the D gene is possibly TRBD1 (6 bases). Trimming cost V 6 bases and J 2 bases, with 16 bases left between them. In germline, CDR1 is MGHDK, CDR2 SYGVNS. CDR3 length: 15 amino acids. The CDR3 loop is CASSPLQGRQETQYF. CDR3 nucleotide sequence: TGTGCCAGCAGCCCCCTACAGGGCCGGCAAGAGACCCAGTACTTC.

The chain combines TRBV9 with TRBJ1-3; unclear D gene. CDR3 length: 15 residues. V lost 1 base, J lost 8 bases, and 16 bases lay in between. Per the germline V gene, CDR1 is SGDLS and CDR2 is YYNGEE. The CDR3 spells CASSVNQDSADTIYF. CDR3 nucleotides: TGTGCCAGCAGCGTAAATCAGGACTCGGCGGACACCATATATTTT.

The CDR3, as DNA: TGTGCCTGGTCGGGACAGGGAAACACCATATATTTT. The encoded protein is CAWSGQGNTIYF. The chain employs TRBV30 and TRBJ1-3; 7 nucleotides line up with TRBD1. After removal of 5 bases from V and 4 bases from J, the junction contained 2 bases not matched to a gene. This CDR3 comprises 12 residues. Germline assignment: CDR1 GTSNPN and CDR2 SVGIG (reference sequence).

This chain joins TRBV5-1 and TRBJ2-2; 10 nucleotides align to TRBD2. This CDR3 region has 20 residues. Germline trimming cut 0 bases from V and 3 bases from J; bases unmatched to any gene: 14. From germline, CDR1 is SGHRS and CDR2 YFSETQ. As DNA, the CDR3 is TGCGCCAGCAGCTTGGGTATGGGAACTAGCGGGACCCGCGACACCGGGGAGCTGTTTTTT. It encodes CASSLGMGTSGTRDTGELFF.